This T cell receptor (beta chain) was documented in a study of blood T cell repertoires in COVID-19 (dated by TCRdb to the early 2020s). With regard to the full study: Samples from collaborators originated in the United States, Italy and Spain and spanned both the acute and convalescent phases of COVID-19. The prospective study material was composed of cDNA or gDNA derived from T cells, B-cell-depleted T cells, or PBMCs. Subjects who had been exposed to COVID-19, were actively infected with it, or had recovered from it provided the deeply sampled blood TCRbeta repertoires that made up the dataset. The repertoires were released in a freely available public database meant as a resource for research on the immune response to SARS-CoV-2. The samples were drawn from the first 160 participants of the ongoing ImmuneRACE study and from 950 to 1,500 subjects provided by 6 global collaborators. The sample metadata nearly always contained a de-identified subject ID, COVID-19 status, age in years and sex. Where HLA class I and class II types were available, the types were taken from metadata supplied by the sample provider, not from assay-based typing.

Collaborating institutions collected whole blood in K2EDTA tubes following their own protocols. For TCRbeta analysis, collaborators shipped samples in one of three forms: frozen whole blood, isolated PBMCs, or DNA extracted from either of those sample types. As for this clone: Its binding antigen is unknown. Base quality data are lacking; no much larger clone is found one base away.

Compared with germline, V lacks 4 bases and J lacks 7 bases; bases without a gene match: 9. The germline V gene encodes CDR1 SGHDT and CDR2 YYEEEE. The CDR3 sequence holds 17 residues, the cysteine and phenylalanine included. Only the CDR3 DNA is retained, 51 bases long and in frame from the first base. On the study overall, not on this receptor specifically: How much clinical and demographic metadata was included differed by source and by participant, and the metadata was provided uncurated.

TCRbeta CDR3 regions were amplified from genomic DNA by means of the immunoSEQ Assay, a bias-controlled multiplex PCR. The original pipeline was this. The number of nucleated cells in each sample was estimated by amplification of reference gene primers within the assay. To quantify the absolute abundance of each unique TCRbeta CDR3 rearrangement, sequence reads were collapsed and filtered. Productive Simpson clonality was computed per sample as the square root of Simpson's diversity index over productive rearrangements. TCRdb stores this immuneACCESS table with in-frame sequences only. Part of the clones is absent; in the studies checked, under half of the shortfall reflects unresolved V genes, and no reason is known for the rest. Clone size and the V and J calls come from that table; the DNA yielded D and trimming. Recorded for this sample are 100,000 to 150,000 clones; about 87% of them occurred a single time. The biggest ten clones account for 25% to 30% of the sample.

Rearrangement joined TRBV5-6 to TRBJ2-1, with 15 middle bases fitting TRBD2. This clonotype was sampled from a woman in her 70s with acute or convalescent COVID-19. Material: peripheral blood. The CDR3 here reads CASSKGLAGGLGNEQFF. The sequence in DNA is TGTGCCAGCAGCAAGGGACTAGCGGGGGGCCTTGGGAATGAGCAGTTCTTC.